Following are 17 T cell receptor beta chains from one sample sequenced in a study of T cell clonotyping in hematopoietic cell transplantation. TCRdb's table, derived via immunoSEQ multiplex PCR, lists solely in-frame clones and lacks some. The top ten hold 6% to 6.5% of the sample, which has approximately 3,000 clones, approximately 80% seen once. Here the sequenced sample was peripheral blood mononuclear cells, taken 30 days after allogeneic stem cell transplant. These receptor sequences come from a male patient aged 60 to 75 who had an allogeneic stem cell transplant, so T cells may come from the graft donor. Some clones in this sample may be carry-over from other donors' samples.

V gene TRBV19 combines with J gene TRBJ1-1; D remains unclear. Trimming removed 3 bases from V and 0 bases from J, with 5 bases in between. The CDR3 is made up of 13 amino acids. From germline, CDR1 is LNHDA and CDR2 SQIVND (reference sequence). The CDR3 here is CASSINMNTEAFF. Here the CDR3 DNA reads TGTGCCAGTAGTATTAACATGAACACTGAAGCTTTCTTT.

This clone was recorded a few times. The rearrangement joins TRBV28 to TRBJ2-4; TRBD1 aligns across 12 bases. V gave up 5 bases and J gave up 8 bases; unmatched junction bases: 13. There are 17 residues in the CDR3. CDR1 is MDHEN, CDR2 SYDVKM, per germline. The CDR3 loop reads CASSQTGTGGSRDIQYF. As DNA, the CDR3 is TGTGCCAGCAGTCAAACCGGGACAGGGGGCTCGAGGGACATTCAGTACTTC.

The chain couples TRBV7-3 to TRBJ2-7, with a weak D call TRBD1 (6 bases). Germline V gene data show CDR1 as SGHTA and CDR2 as FQGTGA. The V end was cut by 2 bases, the J end by 6 bases, with 14 bases between. The CDR3 runs 14 residues. The CDR3 protein is CASSLSGEVGEQYF. Here the CDR3 DNA reads TGTGCCAGCAGCTTATCAGGGGAAGTAGGCGAGCAGTACTTC.

CDR3 protein: CASSLSGNNEQFF. CDR3 coding DNA: TGTGCCAGCAGTTTATCAGGGAACAATGAGCAGTTCTTC. The gene calls are TRBV27 and TRBJ2-1; D gene unclear. Trimming took 0 bases from V and 5 from J, leaving 5 bases between them. Per the germline V gene, CDR1 is MNHEY and CDR2 is SMNVEV (reference sequence). CDR3 length: 13 residues.

The V and J genes are TRBV7-2 and TRBJ2-5, with no clear D. This CDR3 is built from 14 residues. The germline V gene encodes CDR1 SGHTA and CDR2 FQGNSA. Trimming cost V 1 base and J 3 bases, with 9 bases left between them. CDR3 nucleotides: TGTGCCAGCAGCTTAGTAGGGCAAGAAGAGACCCAGTACTTC. This encodes CASSLVGQEETQYF.

The CDR3 reads CASSRQSDRNTEAFF. The CDR3 DNA sequence: TGTGCCAGCAGCAGACAGAGTGACAGGAACACTGAAGCTTTCTTT. The V gene is TRBV9, the J gene TRBJ1-1; D may be TRBD1 (5 bases). The CDR3 spans 15 residues. In germline, CDR1 is SGDLS, CDR2 YYNGEE. The V end lost 4 bases, the J end lost 1 base, and 14 bases lay between the germline ends.

The J gene is TRBJ2-5, the V gene TRBV27; TRBD1 might be the D (5 bases). V lost 6 bases to trimming and J lost 5 bases, with 13 bases between them. CDR3 length: 13 amino acids. Germline V lookup: CDR1 MNHEY, CDR2 SMNVEV (reference sequence). The CDR3 protein is CASRDIEWETQYF. The CDR3, as DNA: TGTGCCAGCAGGGACATTGAATGGGAGACCCAGTACTTC.

This chain connects TRBV7-8 to TRBJ2-7; TRBD1 matches at 8 bases. Germline loops: CDR1 SGHVS, CDR2 FQNEAQ. Germline trimming cut 5 bases from V and 3 bases from J; bases unmatched to any gene: 3. The CDR3 consists of 13 residues. CDR3 in amino acids: CASSPGGYYEQYF. The CDR3 DNA is TGTGCCAGCAGCCCAGGGGGCTACTACGAGCAGTACTTC.

This chain links TRBV19 with TRBJ1-5, with 9 bases that match TRBD1. This CDR3 region has 16 residues. V lost 5 bases to trimming and J lost 6 bases; unmatched junction nucleotides: 11. Germline CDR1 reads LNHDA; CDR2 reads SQIVND (reference sequence). CDR3 coding DNA: TGTGCCAGTAGTCCCCTGACAGGGGGGATGGTTCAGCCCCAGCATTTT. It codes for CASSPLTGGMVQPQHF.

This chain uses TRBV6-6 with TRBJ2-5; D not certain. The J call may be mistaken, given a closer DNA end match to TRBJ2-7. This CDR3 has 11 residues. CDR1 is MNHNY, CDR2 SVGAGI, per germline (reference sequence). The CDR3 DNA reads TGTGCCAGCAGAGAGAGCCTCGAGCAGTACTTC. Its translation: CASRESLEQYF.

This chain connects TRBV27 to TRBJ1-1; D ambiguous. Looked up from germline, CDR1 is MNHEY and CDR2 is SMNVEV (reference sequence). CDR3 length: 13 residues. V gave up 2 bases and J gave up 2 bases, with 6 bases separating them. The CDR3 loop reads CASSLGRNTEAFF. CDR3 in DNA: TGTGCCAGCAGTTTAGGCCGTAACACTGAAGCTTTCTTT.

Only one count was recorded for this clone. The chain employs TRBV9 and TRBJ2-7; D is undetermined. Between the trimmed V and J ends, which lost 7 bases and 3 bases, there was a span of 11 bases. Germline V CDR1 and CDR2: SGDLS, YYNGEE. CDR3 length equals 12 residues. The CDR3, as DNA: TGTGCCAGCGGTAACGGAAACTACGAGCAGTACTTC. It specifies CASGNGNYEQYF. Full variable domain (missing parts from reference TRBV9 and TRBJ2-7): DSGVTQTPKHLITATGQRVTLRCSPRSGDLSVYWYQQSLDQGLQFLIQYYNGEERAKGNILERFSAQQFPDLHSELNLSSLELGDSALYFCASGNGNYEQYFGPGTRLTVT.

The chain has TRBV6-5 and TRBJ1-1, with a possible D match to TRBD1 (5 bases). The ends were cut back, 2 bases at V and 7 bases at J, with 20 bases in the middle. CDR1 MNHEY and CDR2 SVGAGI come from the germline V gene. The CDR3 has 16 amino acids. CDR3 sequence (DNA): TGTGCCAGCAGTTACCCCGGGGAGGGGAAATTGGGTGAAGCTTTCTTT. Translated: CASSYPGEGKLGEAFF.

The CDR3 protein is CASSRTGGFENIQYF. CDR3 in DNA: TGTGCCAGTAGCCGCACAGGGGGCTTCGAAAACATTCAGTACTTC. J is TRBJ2-4 and V is TRBV19; TRBD1 agrees at 9 bases. CDR3 size: 15 residues. V dropped 6 bases and J dropped 5; count of bases not matched to a gene: 8. CDR1 is LNHDA, CDR2 SQIVND, per germline (reference sequence).

This clone was observed a handful of times. The J gene is TRBJ2-7, the V gene TRBV30, with TRBD1 matching 9 bases. Germline-derived CDR1 and CDR2 are GTSNPN and SVGIG (reference sequence). The ends lost 3 bases at V and 4 bases at J; junction bases unmatched: 10. The CDR3 is 15 residues long. The chain's CDR3 is CAWRTTGGVRYEQYF. Here the CDR3 DNA reads TGTGCCTGGAGAACCACAGGGGGCGTTAGGTACGAGCAGTACTTC. Together with reference TRBV30 and TRBJ2-7, the CDR3 gives the full variable domain: SQTIHQWPATLVQPVGSPLSLECTVEGTSNPNLYWYRQAAGRGLQLLFYSVGIGQISSEVPQNLSASRPQDRQFILSSKKLLLSDSGFYLCAWRTTGGVRYEQYFGPGTRLTVT.

This clone was seen more than once but under ten times. The CDR3 loop reads CASSWSGRGIPYEQYF. CDR3 nucleotide sequence: TGTGCCAGCAGCTGGAGCGGGCGGGGAATACCCTACGAGCAGTACTTC. The rearrangement uses TRBV5-5 and TRBJ2-7; TRBD2 is a possible D gene (6 bases). The germline V and J ends were trimmed by 3 bases and 2 bases, with 18 bases remaining between them. The CDR3 is 16 residues long. Per the germline V gene, CDR1 is SGHKS and CDR2 is YYEKEE (reference sequence).

The table lists this clone with a few counts. J is TRBJ1-3 and V is TRBV7-9; perhaps TRBD1 as D (6 bases). This CDR3 has 14 amino acids. The V gene's germline CDR1 is SEHNR and CDR2 FQNEAQ (reference sequence). V gave up 8 bases and J gave up 4 bases, with 15 bases separating them. CDR3 sequence (DNA): TGTGCCAGCTCCCTCGGAGGGGGAGGAAACACCATATATTTT. Encoded protein: CASSLGGGGNTIYF.